These 15 T cell receptor beta chains were all obtained from the same sample, sequenced in a study of molecular identifiers for immune sequencing clone quantification. Via MiXCR, TCRdb re-called the PCR reads, giving one row per CDR3 protein. The table records some 580,000 distinct CDR3 sequences, over 25% of them present only once. What was sequenced was naive CD8+ T cells from blood, with Jurkat cell RNA spiked in. Subset in this sample: FACS-sorted CD8+CD4-CCR7+CD45RA+ naive T cells. The source is a human donor in good health. Some libraries in this study had Jurkat cell RNA spiked in.

In the case of this clonotype: This could be a read error, since a much larger clone is one nucleotide away. The chain is built from TRBV6-5 and TRBJ1-5; no reliable D call. V was clipped by 6 bases and J by 7 bases, with 13 bases between them. CDR1 is MNHEY and CDR2 is SVGAGI in the germline V gene. This CDR3 is 13 amino acids long. The CDR3 bases are TGTGCCAGCAGCTCCAGGCTCGAACAGCCCCAGCATTTT. It yields the protein CASSSRLEQPQHF.

This clonotype appeared many times. The chain couples TRBV29-1 to TRBJ2-2; D possibly matches TRBD1 or TRBD2 (7 bases each). V lost 5 bases and J 3 bases, leaving 13 bases between the germline ends. This CDR3 contains 14 residues. From germline, CDR1 is SQVTM and CDR2 ANQGSEA. CDR3 in amino acids: CSVQGGMDTGELFF. The CDR3, as DNA: TGCAGCGTTCAGGGGGGGATGGACACCGGGGAGCTGTTTTTT.

This clonotype has just a few counts. The J gene is TRBJ1-6, the V gene TRBV2; D is undetermined. Between the trimmed V and J ends, which lost 3 bases and 0 bases, there was a span of 6 bases. The germline V gene has CDR1 SNHLY and CDR2 FYNNEI. This CDR3 is built from 15 residues. As DNA, the CDR3 is TGTGCCAGCAGTGATCGGCACTCCTATAATTCACCCCTCCACTTT. Translation gives CASSDRHSYNSPLHF.

The genes are TRBV4-3 and TRBJ1-2, with 8 bases that match TRBD1. The CDR3 spans 16 residues. Looked up from germline, CDR1 is LGHNA and CDR2 is YSLEER. After removal of 6 bases from V and 4 bases from J, the junction contained 13 bases not matched to a gene. The CDR3 spells CASRQGGGASSYGYTF. DNA for the CDR3: TGCGCCAGCAGACAGGGGGGGGGCGCGTCCTCCTATGGCTACACCTTC.

This clonotype was recorded many times. The CDR3 sequence: CSATSLLAGVGDTQYF. The CDR3 nucleotides are TGCAGTGCCACCTCCTTGTTAGCGGGAGTAGGAGATACGCAGTATTTT. V and J are TRBV20-1 and TRBJ2-3; 9 bases line up with TRBD2. The CDR3 sequence is 16 residues long. Germline trimming cut 6 bases from V and 5 bases from J; bases unmatched to any gene: 15. CDR1 and CDR2 from the germline V gene are DFQATT and SNEGSKA (reference sequence).

CDR3 residues: CASTAGGSYEQYF. The CDR3, as DNA: TGTGCCAGCACAGCGGGGGGGTCCTACGAGCAGTACTTC. The V gene is TRBV2, the J gene TRBJ2-7; 10 bases align to TRBD2. The CDR3 has 13 residues. V gave up 7 bases and J gave up 1 base; unmatched junction bases: 1. Germline-derived CDR1 and CDR2 are SNHLY and FYNNEI.

Of note for this clonotype: The junction does not match germline at one end; this may be a read error. The chain uses TRBV15 and TRBJ1-3; 7 positions match TRBD1. Germline CDR1 is LNHNV and CDR2 is YYDKDF (reference sequence). The CDR3 is made up of 13 amino acids. CDR3 residues: CTTRGISGNTIYF. DNA for the CDR3: TGTACCACCAGGGGGATATCTGGAAACACCATATATTTT.

The V and J genes are TRBV11-2 and TRBJ1-4, with TRBD1 identical over 8 bases. Per germline, CDR1 SGHAT and CDR2 FQNNGV. The CDR3 spans 13 residues. After removal of 7 bases from V and 7 bases from J, the junction contained 5 bases not matched to a gene. CDR3 sequence reads: CASKQGATEKLFF. In nucleotides, the CDR3 is TGTGCCAGCAAGCAGGGGGCGACTGAAAAACTGTTTTTT.

The J gene is TRBJ2-7, the V gene TRBV7-9, with D possibly TRBD2 on 6 matching bases. V gave up 4 bases and J gave up 6 bases, with 16 bases separating them. Germline V gene data show CDR1 as SEHNR and CDR2 as FQNEAQ (reference sequence). This CDR3 comprises 14 residues. The CDR3 region has the DNA TGTGCCAGCAGCTCCCCCGGACTATCGAGCGAGCAGTACTTC. This translates into CASSSPGLSSEQYF.

On this clonotype itself: A much larger clone differs by one base, so this may be a read error. The chain has TRBV20-1 and TRBJ2-2; possibly TRBD1 for D (5 bases). Germline loops: CDR1 DFQATT, CDR2 SNEGSKA (reference sequence). The CDR3 has 14 amino acids. V was pared by 2 bases and J by 0 bases, with 7 bases between. CDR3 protein: CSARPRANTGELFF. The CDR3, as DNA: TGCAGTGCTAGACCCAGGGCGAACACCGGGGAGCTGTTTTTT.

This clonotype appeared a few times. The chain couples TRBV7-9 to TRBJ2-5; TRBD2 aligns across 7 bases. J lost 5 bases, V lost 4 bases, and 7 bases had no gene match. This CDR3 region has 14 residues. From germline, CDR1 is SEHNR and CDR2 FQNEAQ (reference sequence). This CDR3 reads CASSSSGEAETQYF. In DNA form, the CDR3 reads TGTGCCAGCAGCTCCAGCGGGGAGGCTGAGACCCAGTACTTC.

Regarding this clonotype: A much larger clone differs from this one at a single base, so this may be a read error. CDR3 residues: CASGSTPSWDTEAFF. CDR3 sequence (DNA): TGTGCCAGCGGTTCAACCCCCAGCTGGGACACTGAAGCTTTCTTT. The chain is built from TRBV6-2 or TRBV6-3 and TRBJ1-1; D gene uncertain. Trimming removed 8 bases from V and 3 bases from J, with 19 bases in between. The CDR3 consists of 15 residues. Germline CDR1 reads MNHEY; CDR2 reads SVGEGT.

The count of this clonotype is one. The gene calls are TRBV6-5 and TRBJ1-5, with 7 bases fitting TRBD1. CDR1 and CDR2 from the germline V gene are MNHEY and SVGAGI. V was pared by 4 bases and J by 4 bases, with 4 bases of the junction left unmatched. The CDR3 has 14 amino acids. CDR3 loop: CASSSTDRNQPQHF. Written as DNA, the CDR3 is TGTGCCAGCAGTTCCACGGACAGGAATCAGCCCCAGCATTTT.

This clonotype has ten or more counts. V and J are TRBV6-2 or TRBV6-3 and TRBJ1-1; D remains unclear. Germline CDR1 is MNHEY and CDR2 is SVGEGT. Trimming removed 5 bases from V and 1 base from J, with 11 bases in between. CDR3 length equals 14 residues. Written as DNA, the CDR3 is TGTGCCAGCAGTCCCTGGCTGGGGAACACTGAAGCTTTCTTT. The encoded protein is CASSPWLGNTEAFF.

This clonotype has a handful of counts. This CDR3 is CASSLQKVTYANTGELFF. CDR3 DNA sequence: TGTGCCAGCAGTTTACAAAAGGTGACCTACGCGAACACCGGGGAGCTGTTTTTT. This chain uses TRBV12-3 or TRBV12-4 with TRBJ2-2; D remains unclear. V was pared by 2 bases and J by 0 bases, with 16 bases between. The CDR3 is 18 residues long.